One and the same sample provided the 6 T cell receptor beta chains below, sequenced in a study of blood T cell repertoires in COVID-19. This table comes from immunoSEQ multiplex PCR, and its TCRdb copy is limited to in-frame clones, with some not included. Altogether some 300,000 clones are present, around 87% being singletons, with the ten largest covering around 2.1%. Material for sequencing was peripheral blood. Receptors were obtained from a man between 18 and 29 years old with active or convalescent COVID-19.

The DNA for the CDR3 is TGTGCCAGCAGCGTAAATGAAAAACTGTTTTTT. Translation: CASSVNEKLFF. The chain recombines TRBV28 with TRBJ1-4; D gene unclear. With 6 bases removed from V and 5 bases from J, the gap between germline ends came to 4 bases. This CDR3 region has 11 residues. Germline V lookup: CDR1 MDHEN, CDR2 SYDVKM.

The CDR3 sequence is CASRPTGVGQPQHF. CDR3 nucleotides: TGTGCCAGCAGGCCCACAGGGGTGGGTCAGCCCCAGCATTTT. The rearrangement links TRBV6-5 to TRBJ1-5; 7 bases agree with TRBD1. The V gene's germline CDR1 is MNHEY and CDR2 SVGAGI. This CDR3 region has 14 residues. Losses at the gene ends were 6 bases for V and 6 bases for J; bases not matched to a gene: 8.

V and J are TRBV4-1 and TRBJ2-7, with D possibly matching TRBD2 (6 bases). The CDR3 length is 16 residues. CDR1 and CDR2 (germline): MGHRA, YSYEKL. The V end lost 1 base, the J end lost 5 bases, and 18 bases lay between the germline ends. In nucleotides, the CDR3 is TGCGCCAGCAGCCAAGTATCGGGACTGACCCCCCACGAGCAGTACTTC. Translation gives CASSQVSGLTPHEQYF.

The genes are TRBV2 and TRBJ1-5; no reliable D call. The CDR3 spans 12 residues. Trimming took off 5 bases at V and 3 bases at J, with 5 bases between the two ends. CDR1 SNHLY and CDR2 FYNNEI come from the germline V gene. The CDR3 loop reads CASSNNNQPQHF. The CDR3 DNA sequence: TGTGCCAGCAGTAACAACAATCAGCCCCAGCATTTT.

The chain uses TRBV7-2 and TRBJ2-1; a possible D gene is TRBD1 (6 bases). The germline V gene has CDR1 SGHTA and CDR2 FQGNSA. The V gene lost 6 bases and the J gene lost 6 bases, with 12 bases spanning the gap. The CDR3 is made up of 13 amino acids. This CDR3 reads CASSIQGGNEQFF. The DNA of the CDR3 is TGTGCCAGCAGTATTCAAGGGGGCAATGAGCAGTTCTTC.

The gene calls are TRBV6-6 and TRBJ1-2, with a tentative D call TRBD1 (6 bases). The CDR3 totals 14 residues. V shed 6 bases and J shed 4 bases, with 15 bases lying between them. CDR1 is MNHNY, CDR2 SVGAGI, per germline (reference sequence). In DNA, the CDR3 is TGTGCCAGCAGCTATACAGGGCTAACCTATGGCTACACCTTC. Translating gives CASSYTGLTYGYTF.